This paragraph covers one T cell receptor (beta chain) sequence. The time point was: pretreatment peripheral blood. Sequencing was performed with immunoSEQ multiplex PCR; in TCRdb, only in-frame clones are kept and a portion is missing. Among 100,000 to 150,000 clones listed, roughly 84% were seen once. Germline V gene sequence: CDR1 WSHSY, CDR2 SAAADI. The CDR3 has 13 amino acids. With V trimmed by 4 bases and J by 6 bases, 1 base remained unmatched. The data stem from a study of PD-L1 blockade in urothelial cancer. V gene TRBV10-2 combines with J gene TRBJ2-3, with 10 bases matching TRBD1. The TCR was taken from a man over 45 with urothelial cancer. The source material was PBMCs, sampled around atezolizumab (anti-PD-L1) treatment. CDR3 protein: CASSGTGGDTQYF. CDR3 nucleotide sequence: TGCGCCAGCAGTGGGACAGGGGGTGATACGCAGTATTTT.